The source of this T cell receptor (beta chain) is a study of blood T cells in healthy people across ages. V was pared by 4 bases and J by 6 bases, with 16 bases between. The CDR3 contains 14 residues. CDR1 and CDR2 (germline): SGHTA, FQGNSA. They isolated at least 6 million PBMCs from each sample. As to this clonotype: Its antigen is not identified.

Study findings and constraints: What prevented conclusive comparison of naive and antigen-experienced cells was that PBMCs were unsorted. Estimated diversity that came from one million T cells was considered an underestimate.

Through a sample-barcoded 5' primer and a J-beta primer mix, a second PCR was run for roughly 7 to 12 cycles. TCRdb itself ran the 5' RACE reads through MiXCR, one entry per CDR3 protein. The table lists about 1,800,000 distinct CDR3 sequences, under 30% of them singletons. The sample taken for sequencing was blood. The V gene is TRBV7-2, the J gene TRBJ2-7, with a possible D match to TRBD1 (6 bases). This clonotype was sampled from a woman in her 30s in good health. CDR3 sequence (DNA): TGTGCCAGCAGCTCCCAGGGCAGGGGATCCGAGCAGTACTTC. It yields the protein CASSSQGRGSEQYF. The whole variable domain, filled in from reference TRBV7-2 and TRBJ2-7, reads GAGVSQSPSNKVTEKGKDVELRCDPISGHTALYWYRQSLGQGLEFLIYFQGNSAPDKSGLPSDRFSAERTGGSVSTLTIQRTQQEDSAVYLCASSSQGRGSEQYFGPGTRLTVT.